The 13 T cell receptor beta chains below were found in one sample sequenced in a study of identical twins. One entry per CDR3 protein, called by TCRdb with MiXCR from the 5' RACE reads. The table includes about 480,000 distinct CDR3 sequences, about 14% detected once. This sample was also put to use in a study of yellow fever vaccine responses in identical twins.

Material: CD4+ T cells sorted from blood. Every receptor here comes from a woman aged 18-29 years in good health.

J is TRBJ2-7 and V is TRBV6-1; D is undetermined. Germline V gene lookup returns CDR1 MNHNS and CDR2 SASEGT. The CDR3 has 14 residues. V was cut by 8 bases and J by 2 bases, with 16 bases left in between. CDR3 protein: CASHRLAETYEQYF. The CDR3 DNA sequence: TGTGCCAGCCACCGATTGGCCGAAACCTACGAGCAGTACTTC.

The V call is TRBV3-1, the J call TRBJ1-2, with D unclear. Germline-derived CDR1 and CDR2 are LGHDT and YNNKEL (reference sequence). This CDR3 has 11 residues. V gave up 1 base and J gave up 7 bases, with 4 bases separating them. The CDR3 bases are TGTGCCAGCAGCCAAGCCGGTGGCTACACCTTC. Its translation: CASSQAGGYTF.

This clonotype was seen a handful of times. The genes are TRBV27 and TRBJ2-1, with 9 bases identical to TRBD2. With V trimmed by 5 bases and J by 6 bases, 14 bases remained unmatched. This CDR3 has 17 amino acids. Germline lookup yields CDR1 MNHEY and CDR2 SMNVEV (reference sequence). CDR3 sequence reads: CASSPGIAGGQGNEQFF. The CDR3 DNA follows: TGTGCCAGCAGTCCTGGAATCGCGGGGGGGCAGGGCAATGAGCAGTTCTTC.

The chain employs TRBV5-1 and TRBJ2-1; the match to TRBD1 covers 7 bases. Germline CDR1 reads SGHRS; CDR2 reads YFSETQ. J was trimmed by 2 bases and V by 5 bases; bases with no gene match: 7. The CDR3 consists of 15 residues. The CDR3 DNA sequence: TGCGCCAGCAGGGACTCCGGGACAGCCTACAATGAGCAGTTCTTC. Translated, it gives CASRDSGTAYNEQFF.

The CDR3, as DNA: TGTGCCAGCAGTTTTGGAGGGACAAGGACAGATACGCAGTATTTT. This gives the protein CASSFGGTRTDTQYF. The chain uses TRBV12-3 or TRBV12-4 and TRBJ2-3; D may match TRBD1 or TRBD2 (6 bases each). Trimming took off 3 bases at V and 3 bases at J, with 13 bases between the two ends. CDR3 length: 15 residues.

This clonotype was recorded at least ten times. The rearrangement joins TRBV7-2 to TRBJ2-2, with 13 bases matching TRBD2. The CDR3 covers 16 residues. The junction had 1 base not matched to a gene; V was cut back by 4 bases and J by 2 bases. Germline-derived CDR1 and CDR2 are SGHTA and FQGNSA. In DNA, the CDR3 is TGTGCCAGCAGCTCGGGACTAGCGGGAAACACCGGGGAGCTGTTTTTT. Protein: CASSSGLAGNTGELFF.

V gene TRBV7-8 combines with J gene TRBJ2-1; D gene unclear. V was trimmed by 1 base and J by 7 bases, leaving 17 bases between them. Germline CDR1 SGHVS, CDR2 FQNEAQ. This CDR3 comprises 16 residues. The CDR3: CASSLETLGGWNEQFF. The CDR3 region has the DNA TGTGCCAGCAGCTTAGAAACCCTGGGTGGGTGGAATGAGCAGTTCTTC. Drawing the rest from reference TRBV7-8 and TRBJ2-1, the complete variable domain is GAGVSQSPRYKVAKRGQDVALRCDPISGHVSLFWYQQALGQGPEFLTYFQNEAQLDKSGLPSDRFFAERPEGSVSTLKIQRTQQEDSAVYLCASSLETLGGWNEQFFGPGTRLTVL.

This chain joins TRBV20-1 and TRBJ2-4; 11 nucleotides align to TRBD2. Per the germline V gene, CDR1 is DFQATT and CDR2 is SNEGSKA (reference sequence). With V trimmed by 1 base and J by 8 bases, 7 bases remained unmatched. The CDR3 length is 15 residues. This chain's CDR3 is CSARVTSGRVDIQYF. Written as DNA, the CDR3 is TGCAGTGCTAGAGTCACTAGCGGGAGAGTGGACATTCAGTACTTC.

This clonotype was seen a few times. This chain connects TRBV2 to TRBJ2-2, with TRBD2 matching over 12 bases. Germline CDR1 is SNHLY and CDR2 is FYNNEI. V was clipped by 5 bases and J by 0 bases; unmatched bases: 10. CDR3 size: 19 residues. CDR3 DNA sequence: TGTGCCAGCAGTTTTCGGCTAGCGGGGGGGATCACGAACACCGGGGAGCTGTTTTTT. Protein sequence: CASSFRLAGGITNTGELFF.

This clonotype has a count of ten or more. The chain carries TRBV12-3 or TRBV12-4 and TRBJ2-1; D gene uncertain. V gave up 6 bases and J gave up 0 bases, with 3 bases separating them. CDR3 length: 12 residues. CDR3 loop: CASRVSYNEQFF. CDR3 nucleotide sequence: TGTGCCAGCAGGGTCTCCTACAATGAGCAGTTCTTC.

In its sample, this clonotype was seen a few times. V and J are TRBV12-3 or TRBV12-4 and TRBJ2-5; perhaps TRBD1 as D (5 bases). This CDR3 contains 14 residues. Trimming took 7 bases from V and 1 from J, leaving 13 bases between them. CDR3 DNA sequence: TGTGCCAGCACCCAGGGCAGGGTCCAAGAGACCCAGTACTTC. It translates to CASTQGRVQETQYF.

The chain employs TRBV4-3 and TRBJ2-1; 12 positions agree with TRBD2. The CDR3 covers 18 residues. CDR1 is LGHNA, CDR2 YSLEER, per germline. Germline trimming cut 4 bases from V and 0 bases from J; bases unmatched to any gene: 7. The CDR3 loop is CASSPTSGSPSSYNEQFF. For the CDR3, the DNA is TGCGCCAGCAGCCCGACTAGCGGGAGCCCCAGCTCCTACAATGAGCAGTTCTTC.

This clonotype was observed at least ten times. This rearrangement joins TRBV12-3 or TRBV12-4 to TRBJ2-7, with D perhaps TRBD1 (6 bases). Trimming cost V 8 bases and J 6 bases, with 14 bases left between them. CDR3 length: 12 amino acids. CDR3: CASLLLQGEQYF. The CDR3 coding sequence is TGTGCCAGCCTTCTTTTACAGGGCGAGCAGTACTTC.